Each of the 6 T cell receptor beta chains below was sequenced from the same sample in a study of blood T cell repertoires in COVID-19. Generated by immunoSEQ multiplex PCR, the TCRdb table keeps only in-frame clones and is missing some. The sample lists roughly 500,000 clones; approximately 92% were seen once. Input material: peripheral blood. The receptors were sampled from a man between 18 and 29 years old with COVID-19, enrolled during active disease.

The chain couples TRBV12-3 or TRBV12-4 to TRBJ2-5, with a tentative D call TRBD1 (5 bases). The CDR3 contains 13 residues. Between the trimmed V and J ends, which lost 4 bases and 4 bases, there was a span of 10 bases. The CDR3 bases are TGTGCCAGCAGTTCACAGGTCCCAGAGACCCAGTACTTC. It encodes CASSSQVPETQYF.

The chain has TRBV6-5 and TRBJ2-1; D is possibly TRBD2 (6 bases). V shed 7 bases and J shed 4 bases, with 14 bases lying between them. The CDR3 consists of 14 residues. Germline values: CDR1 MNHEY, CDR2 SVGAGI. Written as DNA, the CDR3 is TGTGCCAGCACCCAGACCGGAGGGTACAATGAGCAGTTCTTC. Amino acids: CASTQTGGYNEQFF.

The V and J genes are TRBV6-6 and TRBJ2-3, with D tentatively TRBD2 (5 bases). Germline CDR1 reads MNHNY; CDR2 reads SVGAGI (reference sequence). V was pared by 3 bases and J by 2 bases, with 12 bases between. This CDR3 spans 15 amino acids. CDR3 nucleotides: TGTGCCAGCAGTTATGCTAGCACTTACACAGATACGCAGTATTTT. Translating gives CASSYASTYTDTQYF.

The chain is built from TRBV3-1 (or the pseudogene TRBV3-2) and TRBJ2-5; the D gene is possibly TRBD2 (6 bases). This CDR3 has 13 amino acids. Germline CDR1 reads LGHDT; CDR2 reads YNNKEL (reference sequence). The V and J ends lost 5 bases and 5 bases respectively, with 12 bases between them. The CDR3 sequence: CASSGTARETQYF. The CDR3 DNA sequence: TGTGCCAGCAGCGGGACTGCACGGGAGACCCAGTACTTC.

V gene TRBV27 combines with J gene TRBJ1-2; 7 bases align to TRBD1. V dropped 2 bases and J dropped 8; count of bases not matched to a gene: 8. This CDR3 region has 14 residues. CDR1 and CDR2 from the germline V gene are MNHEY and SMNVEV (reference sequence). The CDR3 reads CASSLQGGRGGYTF. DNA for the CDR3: TGTGCCAGCAGTTTACAAGGGGGCCGGGGAGGCTACACCTTC.

The CDR3 sequence: CASSLDRGRTDTQYF. CDR3 DNA: TGTGCCAGCAGCCTGGACAGGGGCCGCACAGATACGCAGTATTTT. V is TRBV2 and J is TRBJ2-3; 9 bases align to TRBD1. The germline gives CDR1 SNHLY, CDR2 FYNNEI. This CDR3 has 15 amino acids. The junction had 5 bases not matched to a gene; V was cut back by 6 bases and J by 1 base. Looking up the rest from reference TRBV2 and TRBJ2-3 gives the full variable domain: EPEVTQTPSHQVTQMGQEVILRCVPISNHLYFYWYRQILGQKVEFLVSFYNNEISEKSEIFDDQFSVERPDGSNFTLKIRSTKLEDSAMYFCASSLDRGRTDTQYFGPGTRLTVL.